The next 29 T cell receptor beta chains were all read from a single sample in a study of response to subunit inactivated influenza vaccine. MiXCR was run by TCRdb on the RT-PCR reads, yielding one entry per CDR3 protein. The table lists roughly 700,000 distinct CDR3 sequences, approximately 15% of them singletons. Sample: PBMCs from blood, taken around two weeks before vaccination. The receptors originated from a man over 45 who received an inactivated influenza vaccine.

This chain's CDR3 is CASSRGLRETFATDTQYF. CDR3 nucleotide sequence: TGTGCCAGCAGCAGGGGCTTGAGAGAAACCTTTGCCACAGATACGCAGTATTTT. The rearrangement joins TRBV11-2 to TRBJ2-3; possibly TRBD1 for D (5 bases). Germline V gene data show CDR1 as SGHAT and CDR2 as FQNNGV. This CDR3 spans 18 amino acids. Trimming stripped 5 bases from V and 2 bases from J, with 23 bases between.

CDR3 in amino acids: CAISEGTSGTTDTQYF. The CDR3 DNA reads as TGTGCCATCAGTGAGGGGACTAGCGGAACCACAGATACGCAGTATTTT. The J gene is TRBJ2-3, the V gene TRBV10-3; TRBD2 matches 11 bases. This CDR3 spans 16 amino acids. Looked up from germline, CDR1 is ENHRY and CDR2 is SYGVKD. V dropped 2 bases and J dropped 2; count of bases not matched to a gene: 3.

This clonotype showed up just a few times. The chain combines TRBV11-2 with TRBJ2-1, with 12 bases that match TRBD2. Germline CDR1 and CDR2: SGHAT and FQNNGV. The CDR3 contains 19 residues. V was clipped by 3 bases and J by 0 bases; unmatched bases: 9. CDR3 in amino acids: CASSFLAGGAPNSYNEQFF. The CDR3 DNA is TGTGCCAGCAGCTTCCTAGCGGGAGGGGCCCCAAACTCCTACAATGAGCAGTTCTTC.

The rearrangement uses TRBV29-1 and TRBJ2-5; 10 nucleotides align to TRBD1. Germline V gene data show CDR1 as SQVTM and CDR2 as ANQGSEA. The CDR3 consists of 13 residues. V lost 4 bases and J lost 4; bases outside the gene matches: 3. The CDR3 here is CSVGQGAGETQYF. The CDR3 DNA is TGCAGCGTTGGACAGGGGGCAGGAGAGACCCAGTACTTC.

This clonotype has just a few counts. V gene TRBV7-2 combines with J gene TRBJ2-3; 10 nucleotides align to TRBD2. Germline CDR1 and CDR2: SGHTA and FQGNSA. CDR3 length: 15 residues. Unmatched junction bases numbered 5, after V lost 0 bases and J lost 8 bases. The CDR3 sequence: CASSLARLAGATQYF. CDR3 nucleotide sequence: TGTGCCAGCAGCTTAGCCCGACTAGCGGGCGCTACGCAGTATTTT.

The chain combines TRBV7-9 with TRBJ2-7, with 7 bases aligning to TRBD1. The CDR3 is made up of 15 amino acids. The V segment lost 5 bases and the J segment 4 bases; nucleotides outside the gene matches: 11. Germline loops: CDR1 SEHNR, CDR2 FQNEAQ (reference sequence). The CDR3 is CASSPKTGQSYEQYF. CDR3 DNA: TGTGCCAGCAGCCCAAAGACGGGACAGAGTTACGAGCAGTACTTC.

This clonotype was recorded a few times. For the CDR3, the DNA is TGTGCCAGCAGTTACAGTACAGCTCAAGAGACCCAGTACTTC. Its translation: CASSYSTAQETQYF. The V and J genes are TRBV6-5 and TRBJ2-5; D gene uncertain. The CDR3 is 14 residues long. Trimming took 2 bases from V and 2 from J, leaving 9 bases between them. The germline CDR1 and CDR2 sequences are MNHEY and SVGAGI.

The DNA for the CDR3 is TGTGCCAGCTCACCCTCAGGGTACCCCTCCTACGAGCAGTACTTC. As protein: CASSPSGYPSYEQYF. The chain has TRBV18 and TRBJ2-7; D may be TRBD1 (5 bases). Germline values: CDR1 KGHSH, CDR2 LQKENI. The CDR3 covers 15 residues. V lost 3 bases to trimming and J lost 0 bases, with 12 bases between them. The complete variable domain, with remaining parts taken from reference TRBV18 and TRBJ2-7, reads NAGVMQNPRHLVRRRGQEARLRCSPMKGHSHVYWYRQLPEEGLKFMVYLQKENIIDESGMPKERFSAEFPKEGPSILRIQQVVRGDSAAYFCASSPSGYPSYEQYFGPGTRLTVT.

The chain is built from TRBV3-1 and TRBJ2-3; D gene uncertain. CDR3 length: 13 residues. The germline gives CDR1 LGHDT, CDR2 YNNKEL (reference sequence). Trimming left V 2 bases short and J 10 bases short, with 13 bases between. The CDR3 bases are TGTGCCAGCAGCCAACCAGGATCAGTCGCGCAGTATTTT. Its translation: CASSQPGSVAQYF.

The chain carries TRBV4-2 and TRBJ2-2; a weak D match, TRBD2 (6 bases). This CDR3 has 16 amino acids. Germline lookup yields CDR1 LGHNA and CDR2 YNFKEQ. V lost 0 bases, J lost 0 bases, and 8 bases lay in between. The CDR3 protein is CASSQEVAANTGELFF. The CDR3 DNA reads as TGTGCCAGCAGCCAAGAGGTAGCGGCGAACACCGGGGAGCTGTTTTTT.

This clonotype showed up just a few times. This chain joins TRBV29-1 and TRBJ2-3; D is undetermined. The V end was cut by 5 bases, the J end by 2 bases, with 14 bases between. The CDR3 has 14 residues. Germline assignment: CDR1 SQVTM and CDR2 ANQGSEA. The CDR3: CSVLPRFLTDTQYF. As DNA, the CDR3 is TGCAGCGTTTTACCCAGATTTCTCACAGATACGCAGTATTTT.

This clonotype came up a few times. The gene calls are TRBV7-2 and TRBJ1-2; 7 positions agree with TRBD1. Losses at the gene ends were 1 base for V and 14 bases for J; bases not matched to a gene: 13. Germline lookup yields CDR1 SGHTA and CDR2 FQGNSA. This CDR3 has 14 amino acids. CDR3 loop: CASSLESGQVTRTF. CDR3 sequence (DNA): TGTGCCAGCAGCTTAGAAAGTGGACAGGTCACAAGGACCTTC.

V gene TRBV7-2 combines with J gene TRBJ1-4; D is possibly TRBD1 (5 bases). The germline CDR1 and CDR2 sequences are SGHTA and FQGNSA. Trimming removed 2 bases from V and 6 bases from J, with 16 bases in between. The CDR3 spans 16 residues. The CDR3 DNA reads as TGTGCCAGCAGCTTACGGACACCGGATGCTGATGAAAAACTGTTTTTT. Protein sequence: CASSLRTPDADEKLFF.

This clonotype has just a few counts. The rearrangement joins TRBV7-2 to TRBJ1-1, with D uncertain. V gave up 1 base and J gave up 1 base, with 13 bases separating them. From germline, CDR1 is SGHTA and CDR2 FQGNSA. The CDR3 consists of 16 residues. In DNA, the CDR3 is TGTGCCAGCAGCTTAGTGATGGCGGTAGGGAACACTGAAGCTTTCTTT. Amino acids: CASSLVMAVGNTEAFF.

As concerns this clonotype: Just one base apart from a much larger clone, this may be a read error. The V call is TRBV14, the J call TRBJ1-5; the D is unclear. Between the trimmed V and J ends, which lost 3 bases and 10 bases, there was a span of 16 bases. Germline V gene sequence: CDR1 SGHDN, CDR2 FVKESK. The CDR3 spans 14 residues. The chain's CDR3 is CASSQFRRVHPQHF. The CDR3 nucleotides read TGTGCCAGCAGCCAGTTCCGTCGGGTACACCCCCAGCATTTT.

The table lists this clonotype with a few counts. The chain is built from TRBV12-3 or TRBV12-4 and TRBJ1-3; perhaps TRBD1 as D (5 bases). V was cut by 0 bases and J by 4 bases, with 10 bases left in between. The CDR3 is 15 residues long. CDR3 in amino acids: CASSLASGFGNTIYF. CDR3 DNA sequence: TGTGCCAGCAGTTTAGCGTCAGGGTTCGGAAACACCATATATTTT.

V is TRBV6-1 and J is TRBJ2-7, with 7 bases fitting TRBD2. J was trimmed by 6 bases and V by 4 bases; bases with no gene match: 6. Per the germline V gene, CDR1 is MNHNS and CDR2 is SASEGT. There are 13 residues in the CDR3. The CDR3: CASSGAGKGEQYF. CDR3 nucleotide sequence: TGTGCCAGCAGTGGAGCGGGAAAAGGCGAGCAGTACTTC.

This clonotype was observed a few times. The gene calls are TRBV7-9 and TRBJ2-2; 7 bases align to TRBD2. CDR3 length: 16 residues. The germline CDR1 and CDR2 sequences are SEHNR and FQNEAQ (reference sequence). The V segment lost 5 bases and the J segment 6 bases; nucleotides outside the gene matches: 12. The CDR3 region is CASSPLGGGGAGELFF. The CDR3 DNA reads TGTGCCAGCAGCCCCCTCGGCGGGGGTGGAGCCGGGGAGCTGTTTTTT.

V usage is TRBV18 and J usage is TRBJ1-2, with D possibly matching TRBD1 (6 bases). Germline values: CDR1 KGHSH, CDR2 LQKENI. The CDR3 is 13 residues long. V was pared by 3 bases and J by 5 bases, with 10 bases between. The CDR3 DNA reads TGTGCCAGCTCACCCTCACAGGGATATGGCTACACCTTC. Translating gives CASSPSQGYGYTF. Combining the CDR3 with reference TRBV18 and TRBJ1-2 gives the whole variable domain NAGVMQNPRHLVRRRGQEARLRCSPMKGHSHVYWYRQLPEEGLKFMVYLQKENIIDESGMPKERFSAEFPKEGPSILRIQQVVRGDSAAYFCASSPSQGYGYTFGSGTRLTVV.

This clonotype appeared many times. The chain uses TRBV6-6 and TRBJ1-3, with D maybe TRBD1 (5 bases). CDR3 size: 13 residues. CDR1 is MNHNY and CDR2 is SVGAGI in the germline V gene (reference sequence). V was shortened by 6 bases and J by 8 bases, with 14 bases between the two germline ends. The CDR3 loop is CASSHPEGYTIYF. The CDR3 bases are TGTGCCAGCAGCCACCCCGAGGGGTACACCATATATTTT.

Only a few counts were recorded for this clonotype. The rearrangement joins TRBV27 to TRBJ1-2; 9 bases are shared with TRBD1. Germline CDR1 and CDR2: MNHEY and SMNVEV (reference sequence). This CDR3 has 17 amino acids. V trimming: 3 bases; J trimming: 1 base; junction bases outside the gene matches: 9. CDR3 coding DNA: TGTGCCAGCAGTTTTATTCCGGGACAGGGAAATAACTATGGCTACACCTTC. Protein product: CASSFIPGQGNNYGYTF.

This clonotype was observed a handful of times. The chain couples TRBV10-3 to TRBJ2-5, with D possibly being TRBD1 (6 bases). The CDR3 runs 12 residues. V lost 10 bases, J lost 0 bases, and 9 bases lay in between. Germline V gene lookup returns CDR1 ENHRY and CDR2 SYGVKD. The CDR3 DNA reads TGTGCCAGCGGACAGTACCAAGAGACCCAGTACTTC. It yields the protein CASGQYQETQYF.

The rearrangement links TRBV20-1 to TRBJ2-7, with 14 bases lining up with TRBD2. Germline CDR1 DFQATT, CDR2 SNEGSKA (reference sequence). V lost 3 bases to trimming and J lost 7 bases; unmatched junction nucleotides: 14. The CDR3 extends over 17 amino acids. This CDR3 is CSARARLAGGPWEEQYF. DNA for the CDR3: TGCAGTGCTAGGGCCCGACTAGCGGGGGGGCCCTGGGAAGAGCAGTACTTC.

This clonotype has just a few counts. V usage is TRBV29-1 and J usage is TRBJ2-7, with 7 bases lining up with TRBD2. V was clipped by 6 bases and J by 5 bases; unmatched bases: 16. The CDR3 spans 15 residues. Germline lookup yields CDR1 SQVTM and CDR2 ANQGSEA. In DNA form, the CDR3 reads TGCAGCGTCGGTAAAAGACTAGCAGCCAGAGACGAGCAGTACTTC. Its translation: CSVGKRLAARDEQYF.

This clonotype was detected only a few times. The CDR3 spells CASNYRGDDYTF. In DNA form, the CDR3 reads TGTGCCAGTAACTACAGGGGGGACGACTACACCTTC. This chain joins TRBV19 and TRBJ1-2, with TRBD1 matching 8 bases. With V trimmed by 7 bases and J by 10 bases, 8 bases remained unmatched. The CDR3 length is 12 residues. Germline V gene sequence: CDR1 LNHDA, CDR2 SQIVND (reference sequence). Complete variable domain (other parts from reference TRBV19 and TRBJ1-2): DGGITQSPKYLFRKEGQNVTLSCEQNLNHDAMYWYRQDPGQGLRLIYYSQIVNDFQKGDIAEGYSVSREKKESFPLTVTSAQKNPTAFYLCASNYRGDDYTFGSGTRLTVV.

This clonotype was detected only a few times. V gene TRBV20-1 combines with J gene TRBJ2-7, with 7 bases aligning to TRBD2. The V gene end was trimmed by 3 bases and the J gene end by 2 bases; junction bases not matched to a gene: 4. The CDR3 is 13 amino acids. Germline V gene sequence: CDR1 DFQATT, CDR2 SNEGSKA (reference sequence). CDR3 sequence reads: CSASWEGPYEQYF. The CDR3 DNA follows: TGCAGTGCTAGTTGGGAGGGTCCCTACGAGCAGTACTTC.

This clonotype appeared a few times. V is TRBV20-1 and J is TRBJ2-3; tentative D call: TRBD2 (5 bases). This CDR3 contains 12 residues. Germline CDR1 DFQATT, CDR2 SNEGSKA (reference sequence). Trimming shortened V by 3 bases and J by 8 bases, and 12 bases separated the two germline ends. The CDR3 loop reads CSASSNGVTQYF. The CDR3 region has the DNA TGCAGTGCTAGTAGCAACGGGGTTACGCAGTATTTT.

This clonotype was observed a few times. The genes are TRBV5-1 and TRBJ2-7; D gene ambiguous. Trimming took off 0 bases at V and 3 bases at J, with 7 bases between the two ends. Germline V gene data show CDR1 as SGHRS and CDR2 as YFSETQ. The CDR3 runs 13 residues. The CDR3 coding sequence is TGCGCCAGCAGCTTGGCCGCGGTCTACGAGCAGTACTTC. This gives the protein CASSLAAVYEQYF.

In nucleotides, the CDR3 is TGTGCCAGCAGTCTCGACGGACGTTTTGGGGAGCTGTTTTTT. Protein: CASSLDGRFGELFF. This chain links TRBV2 with TRBJ2-2; D uncertain. This CDR3 has 14 amino acids. CDR1 is SNHLY and CDR2 is FYNNEI in the germline V gene. V gave up 5 bases and J gave up 8 bases, with 15 bases separating them.